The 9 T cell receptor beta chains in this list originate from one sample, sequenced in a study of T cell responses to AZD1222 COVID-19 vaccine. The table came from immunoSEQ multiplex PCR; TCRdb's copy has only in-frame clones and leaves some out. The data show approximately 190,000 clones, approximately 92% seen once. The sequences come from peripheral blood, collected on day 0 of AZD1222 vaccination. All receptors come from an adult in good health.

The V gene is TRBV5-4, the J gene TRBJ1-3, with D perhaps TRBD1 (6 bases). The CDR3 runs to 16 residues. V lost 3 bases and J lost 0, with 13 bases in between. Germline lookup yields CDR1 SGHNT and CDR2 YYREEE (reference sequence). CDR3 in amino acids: CASSSRGRNSGNTIYF. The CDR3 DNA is TGTGCCAGCAGCTCCAGGGGCCGGAACTCTGGAAACACCATATATTTT.

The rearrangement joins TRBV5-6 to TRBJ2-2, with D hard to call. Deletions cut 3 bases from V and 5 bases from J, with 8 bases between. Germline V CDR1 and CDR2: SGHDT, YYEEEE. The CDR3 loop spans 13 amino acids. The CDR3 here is CASSSFGTGELFF. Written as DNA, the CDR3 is TGTGCCAGCAGCTCCTTTGGGACCGGGGAGCTGTTTTTT.

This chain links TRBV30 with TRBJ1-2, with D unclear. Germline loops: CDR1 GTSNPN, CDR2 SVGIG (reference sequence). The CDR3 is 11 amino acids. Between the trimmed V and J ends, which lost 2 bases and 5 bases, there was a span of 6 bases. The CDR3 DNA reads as TGTGCCTGGAGTCCAGGTTATGGCTACACCTTC. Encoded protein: CAWSPGYGYTF.

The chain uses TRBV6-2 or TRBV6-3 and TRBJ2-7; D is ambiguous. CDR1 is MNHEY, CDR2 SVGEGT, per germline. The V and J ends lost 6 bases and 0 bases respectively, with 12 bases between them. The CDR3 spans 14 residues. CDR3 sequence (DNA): TGTGCCAGCAGCCTTGGCTGGGGCTCCTACGAGCAGTACTTC. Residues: CASSLGWGSYEQYF.

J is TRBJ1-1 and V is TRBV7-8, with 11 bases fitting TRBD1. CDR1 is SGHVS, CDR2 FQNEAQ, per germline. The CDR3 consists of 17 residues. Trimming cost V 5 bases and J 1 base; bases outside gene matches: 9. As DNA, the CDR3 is TGTGCCAGCAGCCCCCCAACCGGGACAGGGGGGAACACTGAAGCTTTCTTT. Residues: CASSPPTGTGGNTEAFF. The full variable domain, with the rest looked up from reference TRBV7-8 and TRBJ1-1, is GAGVSQSPRYKVAKRGQDVALRCDPISGHVSLFWYQQALGQGPEFLTYFQNEAQLDKSGLPSDRFFAERPEGSVSTLKIQRTQQEDSAVYLCASSPPTGTGGNTEAFFGQGTRLTVV.

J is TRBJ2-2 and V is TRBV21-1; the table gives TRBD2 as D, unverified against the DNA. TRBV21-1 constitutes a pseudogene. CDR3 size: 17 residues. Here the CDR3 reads CASSKALERAKTGELFF. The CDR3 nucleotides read TGTGCCAGCAGCAAAGCTCTCGAGCGGGCAAAAACCGGGGAGCTGTTTTTT.

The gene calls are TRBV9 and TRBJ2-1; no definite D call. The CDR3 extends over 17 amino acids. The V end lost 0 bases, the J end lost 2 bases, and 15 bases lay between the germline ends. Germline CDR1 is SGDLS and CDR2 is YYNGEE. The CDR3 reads CASSVVGNSVAYNEQFF. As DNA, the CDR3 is TGTGCCAGCAGCGTAGTAGGCAACTCGGTAGCCTACAATGAGCAGTTCTTC.

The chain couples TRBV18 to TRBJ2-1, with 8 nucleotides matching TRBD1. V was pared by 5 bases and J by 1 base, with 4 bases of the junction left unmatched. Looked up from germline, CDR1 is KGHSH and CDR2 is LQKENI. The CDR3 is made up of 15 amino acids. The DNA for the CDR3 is TGTGCCAGCTCATCCGACAGGGGTTCCTACAATGAGCAGTTCTTC. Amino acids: CASSSDRGSYNEQFF. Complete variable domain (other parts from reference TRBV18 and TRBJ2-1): NAGVMQNPRHLVRRRGQEARLRCSPMKGHSHVYWYRQLPEEGLKFMVYLQKENIIDESGMPKERFSAEFPKEGPSILRIQQVVRGDSAAYFCASSSDRGSYNEQFFGPGTRLTVL.

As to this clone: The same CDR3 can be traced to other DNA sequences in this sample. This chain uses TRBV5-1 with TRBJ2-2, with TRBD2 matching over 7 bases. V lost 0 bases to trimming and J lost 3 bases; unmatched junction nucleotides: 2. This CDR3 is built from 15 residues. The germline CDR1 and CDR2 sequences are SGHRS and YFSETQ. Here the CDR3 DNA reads TGCGCCAGCAGCTTGGTTGCGGGGGACACCGGGGAGCTGTTTTTT. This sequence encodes CASSLVAGDTGELFF.